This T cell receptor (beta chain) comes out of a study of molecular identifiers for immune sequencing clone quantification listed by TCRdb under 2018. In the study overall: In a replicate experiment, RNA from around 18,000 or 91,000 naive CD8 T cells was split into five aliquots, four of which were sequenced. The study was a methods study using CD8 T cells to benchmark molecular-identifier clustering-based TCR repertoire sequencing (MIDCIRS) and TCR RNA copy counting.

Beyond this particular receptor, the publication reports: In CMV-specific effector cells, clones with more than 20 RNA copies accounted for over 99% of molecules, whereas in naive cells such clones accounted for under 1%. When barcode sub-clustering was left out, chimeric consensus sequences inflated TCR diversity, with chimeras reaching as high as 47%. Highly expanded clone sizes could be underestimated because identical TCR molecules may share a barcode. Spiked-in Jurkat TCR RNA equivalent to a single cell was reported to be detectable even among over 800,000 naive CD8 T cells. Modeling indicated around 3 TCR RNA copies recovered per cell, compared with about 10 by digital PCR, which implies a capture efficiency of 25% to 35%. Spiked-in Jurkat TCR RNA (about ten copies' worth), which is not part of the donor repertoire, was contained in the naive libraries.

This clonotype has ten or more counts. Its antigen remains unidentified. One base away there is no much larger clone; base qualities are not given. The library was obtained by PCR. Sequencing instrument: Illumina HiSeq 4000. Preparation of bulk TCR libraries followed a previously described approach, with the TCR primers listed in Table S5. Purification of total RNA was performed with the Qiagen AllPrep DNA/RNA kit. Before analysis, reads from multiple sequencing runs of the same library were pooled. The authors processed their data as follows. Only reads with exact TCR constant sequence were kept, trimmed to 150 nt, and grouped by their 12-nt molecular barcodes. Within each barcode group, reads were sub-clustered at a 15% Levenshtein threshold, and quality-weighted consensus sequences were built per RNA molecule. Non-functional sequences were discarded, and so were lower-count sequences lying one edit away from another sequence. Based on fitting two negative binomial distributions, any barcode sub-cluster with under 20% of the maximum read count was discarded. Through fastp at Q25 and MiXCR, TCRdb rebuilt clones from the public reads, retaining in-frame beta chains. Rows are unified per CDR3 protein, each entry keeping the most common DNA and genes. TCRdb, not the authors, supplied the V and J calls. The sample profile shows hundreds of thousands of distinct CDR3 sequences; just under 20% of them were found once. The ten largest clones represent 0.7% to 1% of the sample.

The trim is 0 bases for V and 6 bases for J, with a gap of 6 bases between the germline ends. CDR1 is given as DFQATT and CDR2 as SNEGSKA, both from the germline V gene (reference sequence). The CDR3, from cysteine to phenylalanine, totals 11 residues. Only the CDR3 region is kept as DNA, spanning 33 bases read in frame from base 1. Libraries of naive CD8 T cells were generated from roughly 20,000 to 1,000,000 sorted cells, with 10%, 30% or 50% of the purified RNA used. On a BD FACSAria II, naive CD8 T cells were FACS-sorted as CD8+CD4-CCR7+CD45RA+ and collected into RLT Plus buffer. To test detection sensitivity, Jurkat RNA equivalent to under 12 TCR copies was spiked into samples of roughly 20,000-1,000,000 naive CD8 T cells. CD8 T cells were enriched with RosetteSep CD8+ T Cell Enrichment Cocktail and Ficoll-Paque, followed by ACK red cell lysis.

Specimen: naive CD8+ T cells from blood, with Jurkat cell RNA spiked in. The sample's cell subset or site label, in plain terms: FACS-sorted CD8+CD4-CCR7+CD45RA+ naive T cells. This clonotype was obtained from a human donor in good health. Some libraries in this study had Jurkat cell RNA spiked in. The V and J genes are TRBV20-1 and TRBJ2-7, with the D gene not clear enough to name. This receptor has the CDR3 CSARDTVEQYF. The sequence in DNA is TGCAGTGCTAGAGATACTGTCGAGCAGTACTTC.